Included here is one T cell receptor beta chain sequence, with context. The data originate from a study of blood T cell repertoires in COVID-19. The CDR3 consists of 15 residues. The V gene end was trimmed by 3 bases and the J gene end by 3 bases; junction bases not matched to a gene: 5. Germline lookup yields CDR1 SGHRS and CDR2 YFSETQ. Ages ranged from roughly 18 to 100 years, with residence in around 24 US areas. Profiled with immunoSEQ multiplex PCR; TCRdb holds only in-frame clones, not every one. The repertoire holds approximately 250,000 clones, with approximately 89% as singletons. The receptor was derived from a woman aged 40 to 50 who had been exposed to COVID-19. This chain joins TRBV5-1 and TRBJ2-5; 10 bases are a match to TRBD1. Sequencing was performed on PBMCs or T cells enriched from blood (not recorded which). Written as DNA, the CDR3 is TGCGCCAGCAGCTGGAAGACAGGGGGCGAAGAGACCCAGTACTTC. Its translation: CASSWKTGGEETQYF.